This T cell receptor beta chain was captured in a study of blood T cells in healthy people across ages. PCR was performed a second time for roughly 7 to 11 cycles using a sample-barcoded 5' primer and a J-beta primer mix. MiXCR, run by TCRdb on the 5' RACE reads, gives a single entry per CDR3 protein. Here the sample spans 1,800,000 or so distinct CDR3 sequences, about 39% being singletons. Germline lookup yields CDR1 MGHRA and CDR2 YSYEKL. V lost 4 bases and J lost 7; bases outside the gene matches: 10. This CDR3 spans 16 amino acids. The receptor's source is a human donor in good health. The sample comprised blood. The chain has TRBV4-1 and TRBJ2-1, with 10 bases identical to TRBD2. The CDR3, as DNA: TGCGCCAGCAGCCTACGGAGCGGGGGGGCCTTAAATGAGCAGTTCTTC. It encodes CASSLRSGGALNEQFF.